This passage covers 17 T cell receptor beta chains from one sample sequenced in a study of blood T cells in healthy people across ages. It was with a sample-barcoded 5' primer and a J-beta primer mix that a second PCR of about 7 to 12 cycles was run. Each CDR3 protein is one row after TCRdb ran MiXCR on the 5' RACE reads. Of some 750,000 distinct CDR3 sequences in the sample, around a fifth were seen once. Specimen: blood. Receptor source: a man in his 70s in good health.

This clonotype has a handful of counts. The chain carries TRBV15 and TRBJ2-3; D may be TRBD2 (6 bases). The CDR3 covers 14 residues. Germline CDR1 is LNHNV and CDR2 is YYDKDF (reference sequence). V shed 5 bases and J shed 3 bases, with 12 bases lying between them. In nucleotides, the CDR3 is TGTGCCACCAGCCAGCACGGGAGTACAGATACGCAGTATTTT. Translated, it gives CATSQHGSTDTQYF.

As regards this clonotype: The junction departs from germline at one end; a sequencing error may be responsible. This chain uses TRBV6-6 with TRBJ2-2, with D possibly TRBD2 on 5 matching bases. The CDR3 runs 14 residues. Germline-derived CDR1 and CDR2 are MNHNY and SVGAGI (reference sequence). The CDR3 loop reads CAGSYGLNTGELFF. The CDR3 DNA reads as TGTGCCGGCAGTTACGGACTGAACACCGGGGAGCTGTTTTTT.

In this sample, this clonotype turned up a few times. The chain employs TRBV27 and TRBJ2-1; 8 positions match TRBD2. The CDR3 is 12 amino acids. Looked up from germline, CDR1 is MNHEY and CDR2 is SMNVEV (reference sequence). In nucleotides, the CDR3 is TGTGCTAGCGGGAATCTCTACAATGAGCAGTTCTTC. It yields the protein CASGNLYNEQFF.

V and J are TRBV5-1 and TRBJ1-1; D gene uncertain. Germline CDR1 is SGHRS and CDR2 is YFSETQ. Trimming left V 7 bases short and J 3 bases short, with 13 bases between. This CDR3 comprises 13 residues. For the CDR3, the DNA is TGCGCCAGCTTTAAGGGAATGGACACTGAAGCTTTCTTT. Protein product: CASFKGMDTEAFF.

This clonotype was counted at least ten times. This chain connects TRBV27 to TRBJ1-1; a possible D gene is TRBD1 (5 bases). The germline V and J ends were trimmed by 5 bases and 5 bases, with 21 bases remaining between them. In germline, CDR1 is MNHEY, CDR2 SMNVEV (reference sequence). This CDR3 contains 16 residues. The CDR3, as DNA: TGTGCCAGCAGTCCTAGAGCAGGGTCGGGGCTGACTGAAGCTTTCTTT. It is translated as CASSPRAGSGLTEAFF.

In its sample, this clonotype was seen a few times. The chain employs TRBV6-5 and TRBJ2-5; 8 nucleotides agree with TRBD1. Judging by the DNA end, TRBJ2-7 fits better; the J call may be wrong. The CDR3 consists of 14 residues. Germline V gene sequence: CDR1 MNHEY, CDR2 SVGAGI. CDR3 in amino acids: CASSSFQGADEQYF. The CDR3 nucleotides are TGTGCCAGCAGTTCGTTTCAGGGGGCGGACGAGCAGTACTTC.

The chain links TRBV21-1 to TRBJ2-3; the D call TRBD2 from the table was never checked on the DNA. TRBV21-1 is designated a pseudogene. The CDR3 has 17 amino acids. The CDR3 protein is CASSKEVGLVAADTQYF. The CDR3 DNA reads TGTGCCAGCAGCAAAGAGGTCGGGCTAGTCGCGGCAGATACGCAGTATTTT.

This clonotype was seen a few times. This CDR3 reads CASSTKRAQPQHF. DNA of the CDR3: TGTGCCAGCTCGACGAAGAGAGCGCAGCCCCAGCATTTT. The J gene is TRBJ1-5, the V gene TRBV2; D unresolved. Germline assignment: CDR1 SNHLY and CDR2 FYNNEI. V was shortened by 8 bases and J by 7 bases, with 15 bases between the two germline ends. The CDR3 is made up of 13 amino acids.

This chain joins TRBV24-1 and TRBJ2-5, with D perhaps assigned TRBD1 or TRBD2 (6 bases each). V dropped 6 bases and J dropped 1 base, with 20 bases sitting between them. CDR1 and CDR2 (germline): KGHDR, SFDVKD. The CDR3 is 17 residues long. CDR3 loop: CATSPVPVGGTQETQYF. CDR3 in DNA: TGTGCCACCAGTCCAGTTCCAGTAGGGGGGACCCAAGAGACCCAGTACTTC.

The chain couples TRBV18 to TRBJ2-3; D remains unclear. Germline lookup yields CDR1 KGHSH and CDR2 LQKENI. This CDR3 has 13 amino acids. The V end lost 6 bases, the J end lost 4 bases, and 11 bases lay between the germline ends. DNA for the CDR3: TGTGCCAGCTCGCGAGAAGGCGCAGATACGCAGTATTTT. Translated: CASSREGADTQYF.

This clonotype was counted a few times. J is TRBJ2-3 and V is TRBV6-5; the match to TRBD1 covers 7 bases. Germline V lookup: CDR1 MNHEY, CDR2 SVGAGI. The CDR3 runs to 15 residues. Losses at the gene ends were 6 bases for V and 7 bases for J; bases not matched to a gene: 13. The CDR3 DNA sequence: TGTGCCAGCAGCCCTGACAGGGCGTCATTCAATACGCAGTATTTT. Translated, it gives CASSPDRASFNTQYF.

The chain recombines TRBV6-2 or TRBV6-3 with TRBJ1-1; D unclear. The V end was cut by 0 bases, the J end by 1 base, with 9 bases between. The CDR3 is 15 amino acids. Germline lookup yields CDR1 MNHEY and CDR2 SVGEGT. The CDR3 DNA reads as TGTGCCAGCAGTTACTCGGGCCAGGCGAACACTGAAGCTTTCTTT. This encodes CASSYSGQANTEAFF.

This clonotype has more than one count but fewer than ten. CDR3 region: CSASRGQLNEQFF. DNA of the CDR3: TGCAGTGCCAGTCGCGGGCAGCTCAATGAGCAGTTCTTC. The rearrangement uses TRBV20-1 and TRBJ2-1; tentatively, D is TRBD2 (5 bases). The CDR3 runs 13 residues. Deletions cut 6 bases from V and 6 bases from J, with 15 bases between. Per germline, CDR1 DFQATT and CDR2 SNEGSKA (reference sequence).

As regards this clonotype: At one boundary the junction diverges from the germline segment, which might be a read error. The rearrangement uses TRBV7-9 and TRBJ2-4; D gene unclear. Germline CDR1 SEHNR, CDR2 FQNEAQ (reference sequence). CDR3 length: 14 amino acids. The CDR3 bases are TGTGCCAGCAGCTTTGACCTGGCCAAAAACATTCAGTGCTTC. It codes for CASSFDLAKNIQCF.

In its sample, this clonotype was seen a few times. V gene TRBV12-3 or TRBV12-4 combines with J gene TRBJ1-2; tentative D call: TRBD1 (6 bases). V was shortened by 3 bases and J by 3 bases, with 11 bases between the two germline ends. The CDR3 is 14 residues long. The CDR3 is CASSLTGAHYGYTF. DNA of the CDR3: TGTGCCAGCAGTTTGACGGGGGCTCACTATGGCTACACCTTC.

Remarks on this clonotype: It may be a read error: a sequence one base away is much more abundant. The rearrangement joins TRBV5-1 to TRBJ2-1; TRBD1 agrees at 8 bases. CDR1 and CDR2 from the germline V gene are SGHRS and YFSETQ. The CDR3 runs 15 residues. The CDR3 DNA follows: TGCGCCAGCAGCCTTGGACAGGGAGGTTTCAATGAGCAGCTCTTC. Translation: CASSLGQGGFNEQLF.

V and J are TRBV4-1 and TRBJ2-4; a weak D match, TRBD2 (6 bases). CDR1 and CDR2 from the germline V gene are MGHRA and YSYEKL. The CDR3 consists of 16 residues. V gave up 1 base and J gave up 0 bases, with 10 bases separating them. CDR3 amino acids: CASSQGEALAKNIQYF. CDR3 nucleotide sequence: TGCGCCAGCAGCCAAGGGGAGGCCTTAGCCAAAAACATTCAGTACTTC.